This T cell receptor beta chain emerged from a study of CD8+ T cells in alopecia areata. Findings of the study overall: When scalp samples are sequenced, resident alphabeta T cells of normal skin are also captured. Affected scalp, especially in alopecia totalis/universalis, had a higher clonality than normal scalp did.

PBMCs yielded sorted CD4+ and CD8+ T cells. V lost 2 bases and J lost 3; bases outside the gene matches: 7. The germline gives CDR1 MNHEY, CDR2 SVGAGI. The CDR3 spans 16 residues. It was cDNA, reverse transcribed from extracted RNA, that served as the sequencing template. Produced via immunoSEQ multiplex PCR; TCRdb's table is partial and in-frame only. This table has under 250,000 clones, more than 50% appearing once. This clone was seen a single time. Its cognate antigen is unknown. This TCR came from a human donor in good health. Specimen: CD8+ T cells sorted from blood. The chain has TRBV6-5 and TRBJ2-7; 10 bases agree with TRBD2. CDR3 DNA sequence: TGTGCCAGCAGTTACGAAACTAGCGGGGCCATCTACGAGCAGTACTTC. Amino acid sequence: CASSYETSGAIYEQYF.